Listed below are T cell receptor beta chains from one sample, sequenced in a study of T cell responses to AZD1222 COVID-19 vaccine. Here immunoSEQ multiplex PCR was the method, and the copy in TCRdb shows in-frame clones only, minus some. The sample yields fewer than 150,000 clones, more than 85% seen once. This specimen consisted of peripheral blood, obtained on day 0 of AZD1222 vaccination. The receptor source for this set is an adult in good health. CDR3s include the opening cysteine and the closing phenylalanine or tryptophan. A D gene is named only where the DNA matches it firmly. Clone sizes are given selectively: once, few, many, or a class where the clone is expanded.

>.|TRBJ2-7|TRBV27|.
TGTGCCAGCAGTGGTCGCGCCGGGACTCCAATTGAGGAGCAGTACTTC
CASSGRAGTPIEEQYF
>.|TRBJ2-3|TRBV18|.
TGTGCCAGCTCCATAGACCCTTACGGGTATACGCAGTATTTT
CASSIDPYGYTQYF
>.|TRBJ1-2|TRBV20-1|.
TGCAGTGCTAGTGGGGGGGCTAAGGGCTACACCTTC
CSASGGAKGYTF
>TRBD1|TRBJ2-1|TRBV29-1|once
TGCAGCGTTGGAGGGGGACAGGGGATGAATGAGCAGTTCTTC
CSVGGGQGMNEQFF
>TRBD1|TRBJ2-6|TRBV19|.
TGTGCCAGTAGTAGAGGACAGGGCAGGTCTGGGGCCAACGTCCTGACTTTC
CASSRGQGRSGANVLTF
>.|TRBJ2-7|TRBV6-6|.
TGTGCCAGCAGTTACGCGGGGGCCCTCTACGAGCAGTACTTC
CASSYAGALYEQYF
>.|TRBJ1-3|TRBV19|few
TGTGCCAGTAGTATAAGGGGAAATGGAAACACCATATATTTT
CASSIRGNGNTIYF
>.|TRBJ2-7|TRBV10-3|few
TGTGCCATCAGTGACCGTAGCGGCTACGAGCAGTACTTC
CAISDRSGYEQYF
>.|TRBJ2-1|TRBV9|.
TGTGCCAGCAGCGTAGTGGGGGACGAGTACAATGAGCAGTTCTTC
CASSVVGDEYNEQFF
>.|TRBJ2-7|TRBV6-2/TRBV6-3|.
TGTGCCAGCAGTTCAGTTCCTTTACTAGCAGCGCACGAGCAGTACTTC
CASSSVPLLAAHEQYF
>TRBD2|TRBJ2-2|TRBV7-2|.
TGTGCCAGCAGCGCCAGACTAGCGGGAGTGTCCGGGGAGCTGTTTTTT
CASSARLAGVSGELFF
>TRBD2|TRBJ2-1|TRBV30|.
TGTGCCTGGAGTGTCGGGGGGTCCTACAATGAGCAGTTCTTC
CAWSVGGSYNEQFF
>.|TRBJ1-3|TRBV27|.
TGTGCCAGCAGTTCTAGGACGCCAAGCTCTGGAAACACCATATATTTT
CASSSRTPSSGNTIYF
>.|TRBJ1-3|TRBV9|.
TGTGCCAGCAGCGTAGGCTGGGTGTCTGGAAACACCATATATTTT
CASSVGWVSGNTIYF
>TRBD2|TRBJ2-3|TRBV28|.
TGTGCCAGCAGTCCGACTAGCGGGAGGGATACGCAGTATTTT
CASSPTSGRDTQYF
>.|TRBJ1-5|TRBV6-4|.
TGTGCCAGCAGACGAACTGAGTTTAGGGTTCAGCCCCAGCATTTT
CASRRTEFRVQPQHF
>TRBD1|TRBJ1-1|TRBV20-1|.
TGCAGTGCTCGTGATCCGGGACAGGGGTCCACTGAAGCTTTCTTT
CSARDPGQGSTEAFF
>TRBD1|TRBJ1-5|TRBV28|.
TGTGCCAGCAGTTTAACTATCTTTCGGGGACAGGGGGGCAATCAGCCCCAGCATTTT
CASSLTIFRGQGGNQPQHF
>.|TRBJ1-1|TRBV21-1|.
TGTGCCAGCAGCAAAGTATATCAAGCTTTCTTT
CASSKVYQAFF
>.|TRBJ1-1|TRBV5-6|.
TGTGCCAGCAGCTGGGGAGGTAGGATGAACACTGAAGCTTTCTTT
CASSWGGRMNTEAFF
>.|TRBJ1-1|TRBV6-2/TRBV6-3|.
TGTGCCAGCAGTTACTCGAAGCGGAACCTGAACACTGAAGCTTTCTTT
CASSYSKRNLNTEAFF
>.|TRBJ1-2|TRBV5-1|once
TGCGCCAGCAGCTTAAGTGGGGCAGGGAATGGCTACACCTTC
CASSLSGAGNGYTF
>.|TRBJ2-1|TRBV7-2|once
TGTGCCAGCAGCTGGCTTGGAGGTAGCTCCTACAATGAGCAGTTCTTC
CASSWLGGSSYNEQFF
>.|TRBJ1-1|TRBV5-1|.
TGCGCCAGCAGCTTAATAGGAGGTACGAACACTGAAGCTTTCTTT
CASSLIGGTNTEAFF
>.|TRBJ1-3|TRBV7-2|.
TGTGCCAGCAGCTTATTGGGCGCCCAGTCCATATATTTT
CASSLLGAQSIYF
>.|TRBJ1-2|TRBV2|.
TGTGCCAGCAGTGAAAGTGGATACTATGGCTACACCTTC
CASSESGYYGYTF
>TRBD1|TRBJ1-4|TRBV5-5|.
TGTGCCAGCAGCGCTCGACAGGGGGCGGTTGAAAAACTGTTTTTT
CASSARQGAVEKLFF
>.|TRBJ1-2|TRBV27|.
TGTGCCAGCAGTTTACCTCCGGGACACCAAGACTATGGCTACACCTTC
CASSLPPGHQDYGYTF
>.|TRBJ2-1|TRBV27|once
TGTGCCAGCAAAGCAGCCTACTCCTACAATGAGCAGTTCTTC
CASKAAYSYNEQFF
>TRBD1|TRBJ1-2|TRBV11-1|.
TGTGCCAGCAGCACCGGGACAGGGACTAACTATGGCTACACCTTC
CASSTGTGTNYGYTF
>TRBD1|TRBJ1-1|TRBV10-3|.
TGTGCCATCAGTGGGGGACAGGGCAAGGCTTTCTTT
CAISGGQGKAFF
>.|TRBJ1-1|TRBV19|.
TGTGCCAGTACCCTCGGAGGACACGACAAAGCTTTCTTT
CASTLGGHDKAFF
>.|TRBJ1-2|TRBV6-6|.
TGTGCCAGCAGTCAGGGAAACTATGGCTACACCTTC
CASSQGNYGYTF
>.|TRBJ2-2|TRBV18|.
TGTGCCAGCTCACCACTAGCCAGGAAGGACACCGGGGAGCTGTTTTTT
CASSPLARKDTGELFF
>TRBD2|TRBJ2-7|TRBV7-9|.
TGTGCCAGCAGCTTAGAGGGACTAGCGGGACCCTACGAGCAGTACTTC
CASSLEGLAGPYEQYF
>TRBD2|TRBJ2-3|TRBV7-9|.
TGTGCCAGCAGCTCCGGGAGGCTCGGGTTATATACGCAGTATTTT
CASSSGRLGLYTQYF
>.|TRBJ2-7|TRBV15|.
TGTGCCACCAGCAGAGATCGGGGGGCCCGGATCTCCTACGAGCAGTACTTC
CATSRDRGARISYEQYF
>.|TRBJ2-7|TRBV11-2|.
TGTGCCAGCAGCTCGACTGGGACGTATTCCTACGAGCAGTACTTC
CASSSTGTYSYEQYF
>.|TRBJ1-1|TRBV10-3|.
TGTGCCATCAGGGGACACACTGAAGCTTTCTTT
CAIRGHTEAFF
>.|TRBJ1-1|TRBV10-1|.
TGCGCCAGCAGTGACACCGGGACCGGGGGAACTGAAGCTTTCTTT
CASSDTGTGGTEAFF
>.|TRBJ2-3|TRBV29-1|.
TGCAGCGTTGAACTATCTCGGCGGAATACGCAGTATTTT
CSVELSRRNTQYF
>.|TRBJ1-4|TRBV5-1|.
TGCGCCAGCAGCCAGGTTGGGGGCACCAATGAAAAACTGTTTTTT
CASSQVGGTNEKLFF
>.|TRBJ1-2|TRBV6-5|.
TGTGCCAGCTACAATGAGGGTAGTGGCTACACCTTC
CASYNEGSGYTF